The 8 T cell receptor beta chains below come from one sample, sequenced in a study of shared clonotypes between healthy human individuals (dated by TCRdb to the early 2020s). Library generation was performed with the immunoSEQ multiplex PCR assay. TCRdb carries this immuneACCESS record with in-frame sequences only. Its versions omit some clonotypes, under half of them owing to an unresolved V gene in the studies checked, with the rest unexplained. The sample includes some 2,500,000 clones, with about 90% observed a single time. The ten largest clones add up to 0.37% of the sample. The sample was naive CD4+ T cells from PBMCs. Sample cell subset or site, as interpreted from the label and publication: CD45RA+ positively selected. The receptors were gathered from a man between 18 and 29 years old in good health. Some clones in this sample may be carry-over from other donors' samples.

This chain uses TRBV5-8 with TRBJ1-5, with TRBD1 matching 8 bases. Germline assignment: CDR1 SGHTS and CDR2 YDEGEE. The CDR3 has 17 residues. Unmatched junction bases numbered 11, after V lost 1 base and J lost 5 bases. The CDR3 DNA reads as TGTGCCAGCAGCTTGTGGAGTGTATGGACAGGGTATCAGCCCCAGCATTTT. Protein: CASSLWSVWTGYQPQHF.

DNA of the CDR3: TGTGCCAGTAGCCGCCCTCTAGCGGGAGGGTACAATGAGCAGTTCTTC. Translation: CASSRPLAGGYNEQFF. The rearrangement joins TRBV19 to TRBJ2-1; 12 bases fit TRBD2. Germline V gives CDR1 LNHDA, CDR2 SQIVND (reference sequence). V dropped 6 bases and J dropped 4; count of bases not matched to a gene: 7. The CDR3 has 16 residues.

On this clone: An end of the junction does not agree with germline; a read error may underlie this. The chain has TRBV6-1 and TRBJ2-4, with D perhaps matching TRBD1 or TRBD2 (5 bases each). CDR1 and CDR2 from the germline V gene are MNHNS and SASEGT. There are 16 residues in the CDR3. The CDR3 bases are TGTGCCAGCAGCGAAGGGGACGGAGGAGCCAAAAACATTCAGTACTTC. As protein: CASSEGDGGAKNIQYF.

The genes are TRBV23-1 and TRBJ2-7; a weak D match, TRBD1 (6 bases). TRBV23-1 is classed as an ORF, of uncertain function. V shed 3 bases and J shed 2 bases, with 11 bases lying between them. This CDR3 has 14 residues. The CDR3 sequence is CASSQRTETYEQYF. The CDR3 nucleotides are TGCGCCAGCAGTCAGCGGACAGAAACCTACGAGCAGTACTTC.

The chain recombines TRBV30 with TRBJ2-5; possible D gene TRBD2, 6 bases. Gene TRBJ2-7 matches the end of the DNA better, so the J call may be wrong. Germline V gives CDR1 GTSNPN, CDR2 SVGIG (reference sequence). The CDR3 has 12 amino acids. This chain's CDR3 is CAFGTYNYEQYF. The CDR3 DNA reads TGTGCCTTTGGGACTTATAACTACGAGCAGTACTTC.

The chain combines TRBV27 with TRBJ2-1; possible D gene TRBD2, 6 bases. Germline values: CDR1 MNHEY, CDR2 SMNVEV (reference sequence). The V and J ends lost 2 bases and 8 bases respectively, with 10 bases between them. This CDR3 comprises 13 residues. The CDR3 is CASSLRGSHEQFF. CDR3 nucleotide sequence: TGTGCCAGCAGTTTACGGGGGAGTCATGAGCAGTTCTTC.

This sequence joins TRBV11-2 and TRBJ2-7; D is uncertain. V was trimmed by 0 bases and J by 0 bases, leaving 6 bases between them. CDR3 length: 14 residues. Looked up from germline, CDR1 is SGHAT and CDR2 is FQNNGV. CDR3 sequence: CASSLEVTSYEQYF. The CDR3 DNA sequence: TGTGCCAGCAGCTTAGAGGTCACCTCCTACGAGCAGTACTTC. Drawing the rest from reference TRBV11-2 and TRBJ2-7, the complete variable domain is EAGVAQSPRYKIIEKRQSVAFWCNPISGHATLYWYQQILGQGPKLLIQFQNNGVVDDSQLPKDRFSAERLKGVDSTLKIQPAKLEDSAVYLCASSLEVTSYEQYFGPGTRLTVT.

The chain uses TRBV5-1 and TRBJ2-7; D is uncertain. The CDR3 totals 13 residues. The ends were cut back, 0 bases at V and 7 bases at J, with 11 bases in the middle. In germline, CDR1 is SGHRS, CDR2 YFSETQ. CDR3 residues: CASSLAVDGEQYF. In nucleotides, the CDR3 is TGCGCCAGCAGCTTGGCTGTCGACGGGGAGCAGTACTTC.